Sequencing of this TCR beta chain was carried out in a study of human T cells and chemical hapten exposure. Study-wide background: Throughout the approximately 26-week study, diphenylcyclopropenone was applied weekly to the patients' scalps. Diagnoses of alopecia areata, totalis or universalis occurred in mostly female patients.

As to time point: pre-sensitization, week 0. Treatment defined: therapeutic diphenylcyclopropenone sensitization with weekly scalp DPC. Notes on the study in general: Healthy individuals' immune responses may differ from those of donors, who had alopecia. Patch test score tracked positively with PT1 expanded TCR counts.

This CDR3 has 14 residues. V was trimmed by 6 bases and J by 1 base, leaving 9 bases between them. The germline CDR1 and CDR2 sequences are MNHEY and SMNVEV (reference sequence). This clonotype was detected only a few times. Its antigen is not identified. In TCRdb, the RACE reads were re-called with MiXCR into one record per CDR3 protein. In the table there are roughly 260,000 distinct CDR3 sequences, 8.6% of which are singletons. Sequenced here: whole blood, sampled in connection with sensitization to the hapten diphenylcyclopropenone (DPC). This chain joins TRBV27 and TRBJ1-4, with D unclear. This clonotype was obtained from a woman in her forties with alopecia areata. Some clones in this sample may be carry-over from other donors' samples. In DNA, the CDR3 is TGTGCCAGCAGGGCCTCCGGAACTAATGAAAAACTGTTTTTT. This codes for CASRASGTNEKLFF.